The rows below give T cell receptor beta chains drawn from one sample of a study of T cells in Graves' hyperthyroidism and ophthalmopathy. TCRdb called the multiplex PCR reads again in MiXCR, with one record for every CDR3 protein. The table includes approximately 400,000 distinct CDR3 sequences, about 19% detected once. Material for sequencing was blood. Source of these receptors: a woman in her late teens or twenties with Graves' hyperthyroidism. CDR3s include the opening cysteine and the closing phenylalanine or tryptophan. Fields, in order: V gene, clone size, J gene, D gene, CDR3 DNA, CDR3 protein. A D gene is named only where the DNA matches it firmly. Where a row states a size, it is once, few, many or the class of an expanded clone; other rows omit it.

V: TRBV2; size: many; J: TRBJ1-1; D: .; DNA: TGTGCCAGCAGCGCCACAGGGAGCACTGAAGCTTTCTTT; CDR3: CASSATGSTEAFF
V: TRBV30; size: .; J: TRBJ2-7; D: .; DNA: TGTGCCTGGAGTGCGCAACGATCAACCCCGACCCGGGAGCAGTACTTC; CDR3: CAWSAQRSTPTREQYF
V: TRBV2; size: many; J: TRBJ2-7; D: .; DNA: TGTGCCAGCAGCAGAGCCGGGACTCTTAGCTCCTACGAGCAGTACTTC; CDR3: CASSRAGTLSSYEQYF
V: TRBV6-5; size: many; J: TRBJ1-2; D: .; DNA: TGTGCCAGCAGTTACCGCGGGGGGACGGATGGCTACACCTTC; CDR3: CASSYRGGTDGYTF
V: TRBV28; size: few; J: TRBJ2-2; D: .; DNA: TGTGCCAGCAGTTCACCCGGGGGGCCGGGATCCGGGGAGCTGTTTTTT; CDR3: CASSSPGGPGSGELFF
V: TRBV5-1; size: many; J: TRBJ2-2; D: .; DNA: TGCGCCAGCAGGTCCAGGGATAACACCGGGGAGCTGTTTTTT; CDR3: CASRSRDNTGELFF
V: TRBV6-2/TRBV6-3; size: many; J: TRBJ1-1; D: TRBD1; DNA: TGTGCCAGCAGTCAAGGGACAGGGCTGAACACTGAAGCTTTCTTT; CDR3: CASSQGTGLNTEAFF
V: TRBV11-2; size: few; J: TRBJ2-7; D: .; DNA: TGTGCCAGCAGCTTAGCAGACAGTACGGACGAGCAGTACTTC; CDR3: CASSLADSTDEQYF
V: TRBV7-2; size: .; J: TRBJ2-5; D: TRBD2; DNA: TGTGCCGGAAGAATAGCGGGCCTACGAGAGACCAAGTACTTC; CDR3: CAGRIAGLRETKYF
V: TRBV12-3/TRBV12-4; size: many; J: TRBJ1-5; D: TRBD1; DNA: TGTGCCAGCAGTTCCGGACAGGGCGCACGGAATCAGCCCCAGCATTTT; CDR3: CASSSGQGARNQPQHF
V: TRBV29-1; size: many; J: TRBJ2-7; D: TRBD1; DNA: TGCAGCGTTGACATCGACAGGGGGCTGTCCTACGAGCAGTACTTC; CDR3: CSVDIDRGLSYEQYF
V: TRBV11-1; size: many; J: TRBJ2-4; D: TRBD2; DNA: TGTGCCAGCAGCTCATACCGAGGACTAGCGGGGTATATGCCAGCCAAAAACATTCAGTACTTC; CDR3: CASSSYRGLAGYMPAKNIQYF
V: TRBV4-1; size: many; J: TRBJ2-7; D: .; DNA: TGCGCCAGCAGCCAAGGCTCCGGATCGGCGACGAAGCAGTACTTC; CDR3: CASSQGSGSATKQYF
V: TRBV7-9; size: many; J: TRBJ2-5; D: .; DNA: TGTGCCAGCAGCAAAGCAGAGACCCAGTACTTC; CDR3: CASSKAETQYF
V: TRBV29-1; size: many; J: TRBJ1-2; D: TRBD1; DNA: TGCAGCGTCGATCCTCAGGGGGCGCCAGCCTACACCTTC; CDR3: CSVDPQGAPAYTF
V: TRBV6-1; size: many; J: TRBJ1-5; D: .; DNA: TGTGCCAGCGTCTCGACAGGATCGTATCAGCCCCAGCATTTT; CDR3: CASVSTGSYQPQHF
V: TRBV12-3/TRBV12-4; size: many; J: TRBJ2-7; D: .; DNA: TGTGCCAGCAGTTTAGGCCTCCCCTACGAGCAGTACTTC; CDR3: CASSLGLPYEQYF
V: TRBV6-1; size: many; J: TRBJ2-7; D: .; DNA: TGTGCCAGCAGTGAACAGGGTGATTTCTACGAGCAGTACTTC; CDR3: CASSEQGDFYEQYF
V: TRBV9; size: .; J: TRBJ1-1; D: .; DNA: TGTGCCAGCAGCCCGCGTGGAAGAATGAACACTGAAGCTTTCTTT; CDR3: CASSPRGRMNTEAFF
V: TRBV5-1; size: many; J: TRBJ1-2; D: TRBD1; DNA: TGCGCCAGCAGCGTACCGACAGGGACGGGCTACACCTTC; CDR3: CASSVPTGTGYTF
V: TRBV4-1; size: many; J: TRBJ1-1; D: .; DNA: TGCGCCAGCAGCCAAGACGCCACGCCCACTGAAGCTTTCTTT; CDR3: CASSQDATPTEAFF
V: TRBV5-1; size: many; J: TRBJ1-2; D: TRBD1; DNA: TGCGCCAGCAGCTTACCGGGACAGGGGGCGCGTGACTACACCTTC; CDR3: CASSLPGQGARDYTF
V: TRBV15; size: .; J: TRBJ2-2; D: TRBD2; DNA: TGTGCCACCAGCAGCGCGGGACTAGCGGGTTTAACGAACACCGGGGAGCTGTTTTTT; CDR3: CATSSAGLAGLTNTGELFF
V: TRBV12-3/TRBV12-4; size: many; J: TRBJ1-1; D: .; DNA: TGTGCCAGCAGTTTAGCCTACTCTAACACTGAAGCTTTCTTT; CDR3: CASSLAYSNTEAFF
V: TRBV12-3/TRBV12-4; size: .; J: TRBJ1-5; D: .; DNA: TGTGCCAGCAGTTTACTGGGATCGAGCAATCAGCCCCAGCATTTT; CDR3: CASSLLGSSNQPQHF
V: TRBV28; size: many; J: TRBJ1-2; D: .; DNA: TGTGCCAGCTGCGCGGGGGCGGACTATGGCTACACCTTC; CDR3: CASCAGADYGYTF
V: TRBV2; size: many; J: TRBJ1-5; D: .; DNA: TGTGCCAGCAGGGACAAGTTCAATCAGCCCCAGCATTTT; CDR3: CASRDKFNQPQHF
V: TRBV2; size: .; J: TRBJ2-5; D: TRBD1; DNA: TGTGCCAGCAGCCGGGACAGGGAAACTCAAGAGACCCAGTACTTC; CDR3: CASSRDRETQETQYF
V: TRBV12-3/TRBV12-4; size: many; J: TRBJ2-2; D: .; DNA: TGTGCCAGCAGTAACCCCCTAGTTACCGGGGAGCTGTTTTTT; CDR3: CASSNPLVTGELFF
V: TRBV4-1; size: .; J: TRBJ1-5; D: .; DNA: TGCGCCAGCAGCCAAGTAAGACAATATAGCAATCAGCCCCAGCATTTT; CDR3: CASSQVRQYSNQPQHF
V: TRBV11-2; size: .; J: TRBJ2-5; D: .; DNA: .; CDR3: CASSFYICSAAGGQETQYF
V: TRBV6-1; size: many; J: TRBJ1-2; D: .; DNA: TGTGCCAGCAGTGTTTGGGATGGCTACACCTTC; CDR3: CASSVWDGYTF
V: TRBV20-1; size: many; J: TRBJ2-5; D: TRBD2; DNA: TGCAGTGCTAAGAGCGGGGGGATCCAAGAGACCCAGTACTTC; CDR3: CSAKSGGIQETQYF
V: TRBV4-1; size: many; J: TRBJ1-1; D: .; DNA: TGCGCCAGCAGCTTGGACAGCCAGATGATGAACACTGAAGCTTTCTTT; CDR3: CASSLDSQMMNTEAFF
V: TRBV12-3/TRBV12-4; size: many; J: TRBJ2-2; D: .; DNA: TGTGCCAGCGTTTTTCTAAACACCGGGGAGCTGTTTTTT; CDR3: CASVFLNTGELFF
V: TRBV7-8; size: .; J: TRBJ2-1; D: TRBD1; DNA: TGTGCCAGCAGCCGAGCTGGGACAGGGATGTACAATGAGCAGTTCTTC; CDR3: CASSRAGTGMYNEQFF
V: TRBV2; size: few; J: TRBJ2-7; D: .; DNA: TGTGCCAGCAGTGAAATGAGGGGGAACGAGCAGTACTTC; CDR3: CASSEMRGNEQYF
V: TRBV6-5; size: many; J: TRBJ2-5; D: TRBD1; DNA: TGTGCCAGCAGTTTCCGACAGGGCAGGGAGACCCAGTACTTC; CDR3: CASSFRQGRETQYF
V: TRBV5-1; size: many; J: TRBJ1-2; D: .; DNA: TGCGCCAGCAGCGTACAGGGAGGAGATGGCTACACCTTC; CDR3: CASSVQGGDGYTF
V: TRBV15; size: .; J: TRBJ1-5; D: .; DNA: TGTGCCACCAGCAGAGACCCTGGGGGGGAGGGGTATAGCAATCAGCCCCAGCATTTT; CDR3: CATSRDPGGEGYSNQPQHF
V: TRBV4-1; size: few; J: TRBJ2-7; D: TRBD2; DNA: TGCGCCAGCAGCCAAGATATCGGGGGGGCCCTCTACGAGCAGTACTTC; CDR3: CASSQDIGGALYEQYF
V: TRBV4-1; size: many; J: TRBJ2-7; D: TRBD1; DNA: TGCGCCAGCAGCCAAGATCCGAGGGGGCAACAGCAGTACTTC; CDR3: CASSQDPRGQQQYF
V: TRBV9; size: many; J: TRBJ1-2; D: .; DNA: TGTGCCAGCAGCGTAGCTAGTATCGGACAAAAGAGTGGTGGCTACACCTTC; CDR3: CASSVASIGQKSGGYTF
V: TRBV5-1; size: .; J: TRBJ2-2; D: .; DNA: TGCGCCAGCAGCGTTGGAACCCGGACCGGGGAGCTGTTTTTT; CDR3: CASSVGTRTGELFF
V: TRBV28; size: many; J: TRBJ2-4; D: .; DNA: TGTGCCAGCAGTTTTCTGGGACACCAGAAAAACATTCAGTACTTC; CDR3: CASSFLGHQKNIQYF
V: TRBV9; size: .; J: TRBJ2-7; D: .; DNA: TGTGCCAGCAGCGTAGACGGGGGGCAGAGCTACGAGCAGTACTTC; CDR3: CASSVDGGQSYEQYF